This note documents a single T cell receptor (beta chain) sequence. No cognate antigen has been identified for it. No base qualities exist here, and no much larger clone lies one base off it. CD8 naive samples were obtained by positive selection for CCR7 among CD45RO-negative cells, yielding a CD45RA+CCR7+ population from which TemRA cells were excluded. The donors were healthy, HIV-negative adults who had no recently reported acute infections or vaccinations. Only Caucasian adults living in Nashville, Tennessee, USA were represented among the donors. Blood was collected by leukapheresis, and PBMCs were isolated by Ficoll-Histopaque density gradient centrifugation and then cryopreserved in liquid nitrogen vapor phase. Purity and quantity of every magnetically sorted T cell population were checked by analytical flow cytometry. Genomic DNA was isolated from every sorted fraction and measured by UV absorbance on a Nanodrop 2000c.

The sample comes from a study of shared clonotypes between healthy human individuals (dated by TCRdb to about 2020). Study-wide context: The cohort included three men and two women between 18 and 49 years of age. For each donor, CD4 naive and CD4 memory were each given three plates, CD8 naive was given two plates, and CD8 memory was given one plate. To estimate repertoire size and how much clonotypes are shared between individuals, the study performed deep sequencing of blood TCR repertoires from five healthy adults. Libraries were prepared and TCR repertoires were sequenced by different laboratories using diverse techniques, in order to increase sequencing depth and limit assay-specific biases. Per donor, leukapheresis produced somewhere between about 0.85 and 9.5 billion PBMCs.

The CDR3 sequence holds 16 residues, the cysteine and phenylalanine included. Only CDR3 DNA is held: 48 bases, read in frame from base 1. V drops 4 bases and J drops 3 bases, leaving 16 bases in between. From the germline V gene, CDR1 is MNHNS and CDR2 is SASEGT. Findings and caveats that apply to the study as a whole: Sharing across a few donors was observed for approximately 5% of naive CD4, over 3% of naive CD8, over 2% of memory CD4, and around 0.42% of memory CD8 clonotypes. Based on pairwise subsampling, the degree of clonotype sharing among donors was expected to be affected by sequencing depth. Rarefaction of sorted-subset datasets indicated incomplete sequencing despite the large sequencing depth. Compared with non-shared clonotypes, the clonotypes found in all four sorted-subset donors had higher generation probabilities. Sampling was limited to blood, and TCR repertoires in tissue likely differ from TCR repertoires in blood. Because the study included a small number of donors, the genetic and exposure-history diversity represented was limited. Estimated clonotype richness was generally larger for naive than for memory subsets.

TCR CDR3 regions were amplified from genomic DNA by multiplex PCR using the deep immunoSEQ assay. For each cell subset, the extracted genomic DNA was distributed evenly across all wells of several immunoSEQ 96-well plates, and each plate served as one replicate. For sorted subsets, roughly 0.2 ug genomic DNA, equal to 25,000 to 35,000 T cell genomes, was loaded into each replicate PCR. The purified libraries were quantified using a Qubit 3.0 fluorometer, sized with a Bioanalyzer 2100, and then quantified again using the KAPA Library Quantification kit. Each immunoSEQ 96-well plate was sequenced on its own single-read 150-cycle Illumina NextSeq 550 flow cell. The source study handled its data this way. Because the immunoSEQ output included only junctional sequences and no quality scores, the filtering could not be the same as the filtering used for full-length reads. To assign V/J genes and CDR3, sequences were annotated against IMGT germline references using PyIR, a Python wrapper for IgBLAST v1.9. Any read was removed if the V/J assignment was weak (E-value above 1e-6), the CDR3 was missing, or the read contained stop codons, out-of-frame junctions, or ambiguous translated residues. V3J clonotypes were defined as sequences sharing the same inferred V gene, J gene, and CDR3 amino acid sequence. Percentage overlap between repertoires was computed as shared unique clonotypes divided by the size of the smaller repertoire. Three approaches were used to assess repertoire richness: RTK rarefaction, the Chao1 estimator, and Recon v2.1 estimates of unobserved clonotypes. Generation probabilities for all TCRbeta clonotypes obtained by the gDNA method from a handful of donors were computed using OLGA. Here the immuneACCESS table is served through TCRdb, limited to in-frame sequences with V and J called. Missing clones are a known gap in these copies; in checked studies unresolved V genes cover under half, and the rest lacks a known reason. From that table come the V and J calls and clone size; the DNA was used to work out D and trimming. Recorded for this sample are approximately 810,000 clones; almost 95% of them occurred a single time. Clones ranked in the top ten supply about 24% of the sample.

The sequence is built from TRBV6-1 and TRBJ2-1; the D gene is not confidently resolved. The receptor's source is a man younger than 45 in good health. Sequencing input: naive CD8+ T cells sorted from blood. The sample's cell subset or site label, decoded: CD45RA+CCR7+. The CDR3: CASSVNSNRYYNEQFF. The nucleotide sequence is given as TGTGCCAGCAGTGTTAACTCCAACCGGTACTACAATGAGCAGTTCTTC.